This T cell receptor beta chain emerged from a study of T cell repertoires in cytomegalovirus infection. On the study more broadly: Public TCR beta signatures marked donors with CMV infection and the matching HLA.

Whole-study findings and limits: HLA-C-restricted CMV clonotypes gave the most frequent clonotype in two of eight donors.

This clonotype was seen many times. The antigen is not known. Each CDR3 protein gets one entry after TCRdb re-called the reads with MiXCR. The sample shows roughly 200,000 distinct CDR3 sequences, roughly 9.8% of them seen only once. The CDR3 has 15 amino acids. Germline V gene lookup returns CDR1 MNHNS and CDR2 SASEGT. V shed 0 bases and J shed 3 bases, with 12 bases lying between them. This clonotype originated in a human donor in good health (CMV status not recorded). Some clones in this sample may be carry-over from other donors' samples. Sequencing was done on a sample of PBMCs. This chain uses TRBV6-1 with TRBJ2-7; D remains ambiguous. CDR3 sequence: CASSEAAPSDYEQYF. The CDR3, as DNA: TGTGCCAGCAGTGAAGCGGCACCCTCCGACTACGAGCAGTACTTC.